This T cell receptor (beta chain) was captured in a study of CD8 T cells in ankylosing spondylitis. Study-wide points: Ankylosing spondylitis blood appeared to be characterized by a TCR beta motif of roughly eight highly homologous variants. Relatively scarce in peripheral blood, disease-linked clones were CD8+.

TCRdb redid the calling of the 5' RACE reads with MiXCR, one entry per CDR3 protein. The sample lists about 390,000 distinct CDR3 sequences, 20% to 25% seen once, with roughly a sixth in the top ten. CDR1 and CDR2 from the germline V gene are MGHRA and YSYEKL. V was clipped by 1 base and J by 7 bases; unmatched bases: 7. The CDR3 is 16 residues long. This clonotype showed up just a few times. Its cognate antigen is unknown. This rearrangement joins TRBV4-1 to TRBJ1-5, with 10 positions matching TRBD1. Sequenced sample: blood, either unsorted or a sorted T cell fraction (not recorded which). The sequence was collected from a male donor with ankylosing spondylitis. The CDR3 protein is CASSQGQGASGQPQHF. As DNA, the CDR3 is TGCGCCAGCAGCCAAGGACAGGGGGCGTCGGGGCAGCCCCAGCATTTT.